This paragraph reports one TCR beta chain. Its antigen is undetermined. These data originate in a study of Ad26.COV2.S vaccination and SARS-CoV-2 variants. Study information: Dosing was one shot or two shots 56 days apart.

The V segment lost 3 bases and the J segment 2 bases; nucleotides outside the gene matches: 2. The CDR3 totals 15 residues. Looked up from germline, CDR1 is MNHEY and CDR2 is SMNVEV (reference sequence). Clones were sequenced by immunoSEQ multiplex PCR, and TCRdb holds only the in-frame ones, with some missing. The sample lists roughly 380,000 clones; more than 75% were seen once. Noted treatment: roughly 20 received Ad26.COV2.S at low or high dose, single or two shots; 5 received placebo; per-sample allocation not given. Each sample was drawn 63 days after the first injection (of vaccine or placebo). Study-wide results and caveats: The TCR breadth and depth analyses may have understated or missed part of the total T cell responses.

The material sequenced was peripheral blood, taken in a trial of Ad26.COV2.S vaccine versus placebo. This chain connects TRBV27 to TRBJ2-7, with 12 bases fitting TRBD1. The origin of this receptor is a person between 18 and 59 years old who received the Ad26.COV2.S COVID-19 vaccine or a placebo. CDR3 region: CASSFGTGGAYEQYF. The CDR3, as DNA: TGTGCCAGCAGTTTCGGGACAGGGGGCGCCTACGAGCAGTACTTC.